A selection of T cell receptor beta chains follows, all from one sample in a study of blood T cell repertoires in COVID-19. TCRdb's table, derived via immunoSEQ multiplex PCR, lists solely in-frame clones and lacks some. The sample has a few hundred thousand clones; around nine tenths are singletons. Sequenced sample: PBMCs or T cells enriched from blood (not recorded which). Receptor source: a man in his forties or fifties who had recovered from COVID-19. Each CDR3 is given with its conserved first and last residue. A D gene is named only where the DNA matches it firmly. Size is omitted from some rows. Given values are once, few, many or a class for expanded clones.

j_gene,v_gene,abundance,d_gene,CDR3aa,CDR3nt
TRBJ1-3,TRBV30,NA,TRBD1,CAWNRQGNSGNTIYF,TGTGCCTGGAACCGACAGGGTAACTCTGGAAACACCATATATTTT
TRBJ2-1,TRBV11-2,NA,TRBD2,CASSLETVAGVHANEQFF,TGTGCCAGCAGCTTAGAGACAGTAGCGGGAGTCCATGCGAATGAGCAGTTCTTC
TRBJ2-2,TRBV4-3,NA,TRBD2,CASSQAIPPGLAVNTGELFF,TGCGCCAGCAGCCAAGCGATCCCCCCGGGACTAGCGGTGAACACCGGGGAGCTGTTTTTT
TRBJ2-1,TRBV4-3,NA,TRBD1,CASSQEFFKTVGQGDNEQFF,TGCGCCAGCAGCCAAGAATTCTTTAAAACCGTGGGACAGGGTGACAATGAGCAGTTCTTC
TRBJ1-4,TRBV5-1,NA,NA,CASSLVVLSQGPTNEKLFF,TGCGCCAGCAGCTTGGTTGTATTGAGTCAGGGCCCAACTAATGAAAAACTGTTTTTT
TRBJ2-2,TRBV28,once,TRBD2,CASSTAGVLSGELFF,TGTGCCAGCAGTACAGCGGGAGTATTGTCCGGGGAGCTGTTTTTT
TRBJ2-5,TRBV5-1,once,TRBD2,CASSLGSSGSSAGGTQYF,TGCGCCAGCAGCTTGGGATCTAGCGGGAGTTCAGCGGGAGGGACCCAGTACTTC
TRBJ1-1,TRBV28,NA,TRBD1,CASSPPRDRAWVWTEAFF,TGTGCCAGCAGTCCTCCCCGGGACAGGGCGTGGGTATGGACTGAAGCTTTCTTT
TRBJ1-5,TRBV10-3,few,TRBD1,CAIAGTENQPQHF,TGTGCCATCGCAGGGACAGAGAATCAGCCCCAGCATTTT
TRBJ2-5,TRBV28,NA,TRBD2,CASSSPTGLVSETQYF,TGTGCCAGCAGTTCTCCTACGGGACTAGTCTCCGAGACCCAGTACTTC
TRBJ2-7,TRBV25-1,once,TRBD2,CASSAGGGEQYF,TGTGCCAGCAGTGCGGGGGGTGGTGAGCAGTACTTC
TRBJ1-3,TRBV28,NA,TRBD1,CASRPGQGTIYF,TGTGCCAGCAGGCCAGGACAGGGCACCATATATTTT
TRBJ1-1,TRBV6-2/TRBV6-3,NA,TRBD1,CASSYFFIPGQNMNTEAFF,TGTGCCAGCAGTTACTTTTTTATCCCGGGACAGAACATGAACACTGAAGCTTTCTTT
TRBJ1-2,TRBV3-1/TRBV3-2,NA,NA,CASSQEGARDLLYGYTF,TGTGCCAGCAGCCAAGAAGGGGCTAGAGACCTACTCTATGGCTACACCTTC
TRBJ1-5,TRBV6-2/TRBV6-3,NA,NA,CASSIPPQPQHF,TGTGCCAGCAGTATCCCCCCGCAGCCCCAGCATTTT
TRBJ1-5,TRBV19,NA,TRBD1,CASCGTESNQPQHF,TGTGCCAGTTGCGGGACAGAAAGCAATCAGCCCCAGCATTTT
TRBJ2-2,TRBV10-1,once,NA,CASSSQYANTGELFF,TGCGCCAGCAGTTCGCAGTACGCGAACACCGGGGAGCTGTTTTTT
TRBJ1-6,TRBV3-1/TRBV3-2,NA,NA,CASSQGASPLHF,TGTGCCAGCAGCCAAGGAGCTTCACCCCTCCACTTT
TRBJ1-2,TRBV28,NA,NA,CASRQPGLIEGYTF,TGTGCCAGCCGACAGCCCGGGCTCATTGAGGGCTACACCTTC
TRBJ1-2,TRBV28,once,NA,CASSPVSNYGYTF,TGTGCCAGCAGCCCCGTTTCTAACTATGGCTACACCTTC
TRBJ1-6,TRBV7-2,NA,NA,CASSLGPVRLRYNSPLHF,TGTGCCAGCAGCTTAGGGCCGGTTCGGCTGAGGTATAATTCACCCCTCCACTTT
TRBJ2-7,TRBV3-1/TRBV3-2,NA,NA,CASSQGSRVYSYEQYF,TGTGCCAGCAGCCAAGGGTCCCGGGTTTACTCCTACGAGCAGTACTTC
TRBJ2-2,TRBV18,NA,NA,CASSTGNGELFF,TGTGCCAGCTCAACAGGGAACGGGGAGCTGTTTTTT
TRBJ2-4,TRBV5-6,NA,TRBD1,CASSLALSGQGSSGRHF,TGTGCCAGCAGCTTGGCGTTATCGGGACAGGGCTCCTCAGGTCGGCACTTC
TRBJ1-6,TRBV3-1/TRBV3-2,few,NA,CASVQQGYNSPLHF,TGTGCCAGCGTACAACAGGGCTATAATTCACCCCTCCACTTT
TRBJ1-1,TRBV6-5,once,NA,CASTGAATEAFF,TGTGCCAGCACAGGGGCGGCCACTGAAGCTTTCTTT
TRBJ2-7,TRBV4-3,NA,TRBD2,CASSQGGGSSYEQYF,TGCGCCAGCAGCCAAGGGGGGGGGAGTTCCTACGAGCAGTACTTC
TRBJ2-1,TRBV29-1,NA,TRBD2,CSVESQTGLAGGGAYNEQFF,TGCAGCGTTGAATCGCAGACCGGACTAGCGGGGGGAGGGGCCTACAATGAGCAGTTCTTC
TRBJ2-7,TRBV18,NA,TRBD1,CASSPPGQESYEQYF,TGTGCCAGCTCACCCCCGGGACAGGAATCCTACGAGCAGTACTTC
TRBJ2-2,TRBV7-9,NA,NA,CASSLGPINTGELFF,TGTGCCAGCAGCTTAGGGCCGATAAACACCGGGGAGCTGTTTTTT
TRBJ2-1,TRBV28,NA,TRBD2,CASRLHSGGYNEQFF,TGTGCCAGCAGACTTCATAGCGGGGGCTACAATGAGCAGTTCTTC
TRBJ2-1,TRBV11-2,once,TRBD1,CASSSQGEYNEQFF,TGTGCCAGCAGCTCGCAGGGGGAATACAATGAGCAGTTCTTC
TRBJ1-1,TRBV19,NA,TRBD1,CASSIDLFRGQGSGEAFF,TGTGCCAGTAGTATAGATCTATTCCGCGGACAGGGCTCAGGCGAAGCTTTCTTT
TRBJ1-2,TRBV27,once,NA,CASRTGQLANYGYTF,TGTGCCAGCAGGACCGGACAGCTCGCTAACTATGGCTACACCTTC
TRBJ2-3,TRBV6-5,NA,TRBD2,CASSLLAGGHHTQYF,TGTGCCAGCAGTTTGCTAGCGGGGGGCCACCATACGCAGTATTTT
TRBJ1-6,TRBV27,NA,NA,CASTTNGGLSPLHF,TGTGCCAGCACCACTAACGGGGGGCTTTCACCCCTCCACTTT
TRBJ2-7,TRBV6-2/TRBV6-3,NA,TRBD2,CASSSASLAGPYEQYF,TGTGCCAGCAGTTCGGCTAGCCTAGCGGGACCCTACGAGCAGTACTTC
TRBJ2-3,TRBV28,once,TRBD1,CASSLWTGKPTDTQYF,TGTGCCAGCAGTTTATGGACAGGGAAACCCACAGATACGCAGTATTTT
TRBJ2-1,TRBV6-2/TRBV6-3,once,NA,CASSYSAVSYNEQFF,TGTGCCAGCAGTTACTCTGCAGTCTCCTACAATGAGCAGTTCTTC
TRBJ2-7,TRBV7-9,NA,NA,CASSPPVSREQYF,TGTGCCAGCAGCCCGCCAGTCTCGAGGGAGCAGTACTTC
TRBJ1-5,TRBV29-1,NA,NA,CSVAEGLLGNQPQHF,TGCAGCGTTGCTGAGGGACTATTGGGCAATCAGCCCCAGCATTTT
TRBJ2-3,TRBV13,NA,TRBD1,CASSERTGGSDTQYF,TGTGCCAGCAGCGAACGGACAGGGGGATCAGATACGCAGTATTTT
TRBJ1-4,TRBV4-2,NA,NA,CASSQDVITNEKLFF,TGTGCCAGCAGCCAAGATGTAATTACTAATGAAAAACTGTTTTTT
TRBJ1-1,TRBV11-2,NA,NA,CASSLDGGHTEAFF,TGTGCCAGCAGCCTCGACGGGGGGCACACTGAAGCTTTCTTT
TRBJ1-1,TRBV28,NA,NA,CASSNIRQTPEAFF,TGTGCCAGCAGTAACATCAGGCAAACACCTGAAGCTTTCTTT
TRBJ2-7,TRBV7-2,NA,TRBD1,CASSPQGQGTYEQYF,TGTGCCAGCAGCCCTCAGGGACAGGGAACCTACGAGCAGTACTTC
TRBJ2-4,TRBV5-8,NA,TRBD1,CASSFGQGGAKNIQYF,TGTGCCAGCAGCTTCGGACAGGGGGGAGCCAAAAACATTCAGTACTTC
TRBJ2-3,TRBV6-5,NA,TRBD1,CASSTQGAEDTQYF,TGTGCCAGCAGTACTCAGGGGGCTGAAGATACGCAGTATTTT
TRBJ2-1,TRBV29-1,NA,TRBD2,CSVVSLAGYNEQFF,TGCAGCGTTGTGAGTCTAGCGGGCTACAATGAGCAGTTCTTC
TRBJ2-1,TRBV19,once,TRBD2,CASSAFGLAGVPDEQFF,TGTGCCAGTAGTGCTTTTGGACTAGCGGGAGTCCCCGATGAGCAGTTCTTC
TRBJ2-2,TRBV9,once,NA,CASERVTGELFF,TGTGCCAGCGAACGGGTCACCGGGGAGCTGTTTTTT
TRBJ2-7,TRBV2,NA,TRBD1,CASIPGTGMYEQYF,TGTGCCAGCATACCCGGGACAGGGATGTACGAGCAGTACTTC
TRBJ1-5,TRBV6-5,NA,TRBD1,CASSYSDRDNQPQHF,TGTGCCAGCAGTTACTCGGACAGGGACAATCAGCCCCAGCATTTT
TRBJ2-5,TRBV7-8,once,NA,CASSLGQGLQTQYF,TGTGCCAGCAGCTTGGGGCAGGGATTGCAGACCCAGTACTTC
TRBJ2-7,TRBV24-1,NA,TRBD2,CATSFSGSEGEQYF,TGTGCCACCAGCTTTAGCGGGAGCGAAGGCGAGCAGTACTTC
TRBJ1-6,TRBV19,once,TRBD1,CASTPLWGQGSSSPLHF,TGTGCCAGTACTCCCCTGTGGGGACAGGGGTCGAGTTCACCCCTCCACTTT
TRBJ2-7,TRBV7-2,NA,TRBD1,CASRYVETGPSYEQYF,TGTGCCAGCAGGTACGTCGAGACAGGGCCCTCCTACGAGCAGTACTTC
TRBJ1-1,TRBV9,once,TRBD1,CASTETGMNTEAFF,TGTGCCAGCACCGAGACAGGGATGAACACTGAAGCTTTCTTT